These 21 T cell receptor beta chains originate from one sample sequenced in a study of human CD8 memory T cell subsets. Libraries of TCR beta chains were produced by 5' RACE (UMI-labeled). TCRdb reprocessed the 5' RACE reads, with one entry per CDR3 protein and no DNA. This table holds roughly 3,000 distinct CDR3 sequences. Sequencing was carried out using CD8+ T cells from PBMCs. The source is a human donor in good health.

This clonotype is labeled medium-sized based on frequency. The V gene is TRBV11-2, the J gene TRBJ2-7; TCRdb gives TRBD1 as the D gene, but with no DNA this cannot be confirmed. This CDR3 comprises 14 residues. Germline loops: CDR1 SGHAT, CDR2 FQNNGV. The CDR3 sequence is CASNPYVNSYEQYF.

The CDR3 spells CASSQDSSGANVLTF. This chain connects TRBV4-2 to TRBJ2-6. CDR1 and CDR2 (germline): LGHNA, YNFKEQ. This CDR3 has 15 amino acids.

By frequency, this clonotype is large (0.1 to 1%). J is TRBJ1-6 and V is TRBV5-5. Germline values: CDR1 SGHKS, CDR2 YYEKEE (reference sequence). The CDR3 runs 12 residues. CDR3 residues: CASSLQSSPLHF.

J is TRBJ2-1 and V is TRBV4-3; the TRBD2 assignment by TCRdb is unverifiable without DNA. Looked up from germline, CDR1 is LGHNA and CDR2 is YSLEER. This CDR3 has 16 amino acids. CDR3 in amino acids: CASSQAGGSSYNEQFF.

This chain links TRBV2 with TRBJ2-7; the TRBD1 assignment by TCRdb is unverifiable without DNA. The CDR3 spans 16 residues. CDR1 and CDR2 (germline): SNHLY, FYNNEI. Here the CDR3 reads CASSETTGAGTYEQYF.

The chain employs TRBV10-2 and TRBJ2-5. This CDR3 spans 15 amino acids. Germline CDR1 WSHSY, CDR2 SAAADI. The CDR3 protein is CASSELDKAWGTQYF.

The chain has TRBV7-2 and TRBJ2-2; lacking DNA, the TRBD1 call made by TCRdb goes unchecked. In germline, CDR1 is SGHTA, CDR2 FQGNSA. The CDR3 is 16 amino acids. The CDR3 spells CASSTRTGVNTGELFF.

The rearrangement links TRBV7-2 to TRBJ1-5; TCRdb picks TRBD1, but there is no DNA to check that call. Germline-derived CDR1 and CDR2 are SGHTA and FQGNSA. This CDR3 is 16 amino acids long. Here the CDR3 reads CASSFRPTSGNQPQHF.

This clonotype counts as medium-sized (0.01 to 0.1%) by frequency. The chain carries TRBV27 and TRBJ1-1; the D call of TRBD1 rests on TCRdb alone, since no DNA is present to check it. The germline CDR1 and CDR2 sequences are MNHEY and SMNVEV (reference sequence). The CDR3 consists of 13 residues. CDR3 region: CASSFGGGLEAFF.

This clonotype ranks as medium-sized in terms of frequency. V usage is TRBV15 and J usage is TRBJ2-3; as DNA is missing, the TRBD2 call by TCRdb cannot be tested. This CDR3 spans 16 amino acids. CDR1 and CDR2 (germline): LNHNV, YYDKDF (reference sequence). CDR3 amino acids: CATSRDRAGGPDTQYF.

This chain connects TRBV5-6 to TRBJ2-4; TCRdb picks TRBD1, but there is no DNA to check that call. The germline V gene encodes CDR1 SGHDT and CDR2 YYEEEE. The CDR3 runs 16 residues. The CDR3 sequence: CASSLGPPQAKNIQYF.

The chain carries TRBV5-1 and TRBJ2-7; as DNA is missing, the TRBD2 call by TCRdb cannot be tested. This CDR3 is 18 amino acids long. Per germline, CDR1 SGHRS and CDR2 YFSETQ. The CDR3 protein is CASSPGVYVRLAGNEQYF.

The chain uses TRBV2 and TRBJ2-3; without DNA, the TCRdb call of TRBD1 cannot be checked. The germline V gene encodes CDR1 SNHLY and CDR2 FYNNEI. The CDR3 loop spans 15 amino acids. The CDR3 loop reads CASSEDGGATDTQYF.

According to its frequency, this clonotype is hyperexpanded. The chain has TRBV4-2 and TRBJ2-7. The germline CDR1 and CDR2 sequences are LGHNA and YNFKEQ. The CDR3 totals 15 residues. The CDR3 spells CASSLSVDGTYEQYF.

Judged by frequency, this clonotype is medium-sized (0.01 to 0.1%). The chain combines TRBV15 with TRBJ2-2; TCRdb lists TRBD2, though no DNA is available to test this call. The CDR3 covers 18 residues. The germline V gene has CDR1 LNHNV and CDR2 YYDKDF (reference sequence). CDR3 sequence reads: CATSRLGLAGATTGELFF.

J is TRBJ2-2 and V is TRBV6-4. The CDR3 sequence is 13 residues long. The germline V gene has CDR1 MRHNA and CDR2 SNTAGT. The chain's CDR3 is CASSDSTTGELFF.

Measured by frequency, this clonotype is medium-sized. The chain combines TRBV27 with TRBJ2-7; there is no DNA to check the TCRdb D call of TRBD1. The CDR3 is 15 amino acids. The germline V gene encodes CDR1 MNHEY and CDR2 SMNVEV (reference sequence). CDR3 sequence reads: CASSPPGRFGGEQYF.

The chain joins TRBV4-3 to TRBJ2-7; TCRdb designates TRBD2, a call that cannot be tested without DNA. Germline loops: CDR1 LGHNA, CDR2 YSLEER. CDR3 length: 16 amino acids. This CDR3 is CASSQDRRGGNYEQYF.

CDR3 in amino acids: CASSFLDRTTDTQYF. J is TRBJ2-3 and V is TRBV28; TCRdb names TRBD1, which stays unverified in the absence of DNA. This CDR3 is 15 amino acids long. CDR1 and CDR2 from the germline V gene are MDHEN and SYDVKM.

The CDR3 sequence is CRCRSCWSSHEQYF. V is TRBV20-1 and J is TRBJ2-7. The CDR3 extends over 14 amino acids. Germline V gene lookup returns CDR1 DFQATT and CDR2 SNEGSKA (reference sequence).

The V gene is TRBV29-1, the J gene TRBJ2-7. The CDR3 contains 13 residues. Germline loops: CDR1 SQVTM, CDR2 ANQGSEA. The CDR3 here is CSVALPNTYEQYF.